These T cell receptor beta chains were read from a single sample in a study of regulatory and conventional T cells in RAG deficiency. Clones were sequenced by immunoSEQ multiplex PCR, and TCRdb holds only the in-frame ones, with some missing. The repertoire holds tens of thousands of clones, with approximately 90% as singletons. Another study also made use of these data, one on regulatory T cells.

Sequencing was carried out using Tregs sorted from blood. The receptors originated from a human donor in good health. Each CDR3 is given with its conserved first and last residue. A D gene is named only where the DNA matches it firmly. Not every row has a clone size; where given, it reads once, few, many or a size class.

j_gene	abundance	v_gene	d_gene	CDR3nt	CDR3aa
TRBJ2-7	few	TRBV4-1	.	TGCGCCAGCAGCCAAGATCGAGAATACGAGCAGTACTTC	CASSQDREYEQYF
TRBJ1-2	.	TRBV6-5	.	TGTGCCAGCAGTTACTCCTACAGCGTCAACTATGGCTACACCTTC	CASSYSYSVNYGYTF
TRBJ1-4	once	TRBV6-1	TRBD1	TGTGCCAGCAGTTCCGGACAGGGTCGGGAAAAACTGTTTTTT	CASSSGQGREKLFF
TRBJ1-4	.	TRBV2	.	TGTGCCAGCAGCTACGACGTTATCGGCGTTGAAAAACTGTTTTTT	CASSYDVIGVEKLFF
TRBJ2-1	.	TRBV19	.	TGTGCCAGTAGTCCCTCGGGCCATGAGCAGTTCTTC	CASSPSGHEQFF
TRBJ1-1	.	TRBV9	.	TGTGCCAGCAGCGTAGAAAGCGGTAGTGAAGCTTTCTTT	CASSVESGSEAFF
TRBJ2-7	.	TRBV10-3	TRBD1	TGTGCCTCGGGCCGTCAGGGGGCAACCTACGAGCAGTACTTC	CASGRQGATYEQYF
TRBJ1-6	.	TRBV5-6	TRBD1	TGTGCCAGCAGCTCGGGGGGACAGGGTTATTCACCCCTCCACTTT	CASSSGGQGYSPLHF
TRBJ1-2	.	TRBV5-1	.	TGCGCCAGCAGCTTGGAAGGGTTAGGCTACACCTTC	CASSLEGLGYTF
TRBJ2-3	.	TRBV2	TRBD2	TGTGCCAGCAGAAAGGGACTAGCGGATAACACAGATACGCAGTATTTT	CASRKGLADNTDTQYF
TRBJ1-1	.	TRBV7-3	.	TGTGCCAGCAGCTTAATGACAGCTACTGAAGCTTTCTTT	CASSLMTATEAFF
TRBJ1-6	few	TRBV11-2	.	TGTGCCAGCAGCCCTACGAGGGCTAATTCACCCCTCCACTTT	CASSPTRANSPLHF
TRBJ1-6	once	TRBV29-1	.	TGCAGCGTTTCGCAGGGTGTAAATTCACCCCTCCACTTT	CSVSQGVNSPLHF
TRBJ2-3	.	TRBV6-5	.	TGTGCCAGCGGGGTTTACTTTTCAGATACGCAGTATTTT	CASGVYFSDTQYF
TRBJ1-1	.	TRBV7-8	.	TGTGCCAGCAGCCGCTTGATGAACACTGAAGCTTTCTTT	CASSRLMNTEAFF
TRBJ2-2	.	TRBV7-3	TRBD2	TGTGCCAGCAGCTTACACGGGGGGACCTCGAACACCGGGGAGCTGTTTTTT	CASSLHGGTSNTGELFF
TRBJ1-4	.	TRBV5-8	.	TGTGCCAGCAGCTTGAACACAGGTGTTTCTACTAATGAAAAACTGTTTTTT	CASSLNTGVSTNEKLFF
TRBJ2-1	.	TRBV18	.	TGTGCCAGCTCACCAAAGTCGGGCGGGGTTACCTACAATGAGCAGTTCTTC	CASSPKSGGVTYNEQFF
TRBJ2-3	.	TRBV7-3	.	TGTGCCAGCAGTTTTAGGACCCCAAGGACAGATACGCAGTATTTT	CASSFRTPRTDTQYF
TRBJ2-5	.	TRBV5-4	.	TGTGCCAGCAGTCGGGACCAACAAGAGACCCAGTACTTC	CASSRDQQETQYF
TRBJ1-3	.	TRBV28	.	TGTGCCAGCACCAGGGCGGGAAACACCATATATTTT	CASTRAGNTIYF
TRBJ2-1	few	TRBV11-3	TRBD2	TGTGCCAGCAGCTCGCCGCGAACTAGCGGGGGTTCCTACAATGAGCAGTTCTTC	CASSSPRTSGGSYNEQFF
TRBJ1-5	medium-sized	TRBV6-1	.	TGTGCCAGCAGTGCAGAGGGAAGCAATCAGCCCCAGCATTTT	CASSAEGSNQPQHF
TRBJ1-4	.	TRBV6-5	.	TGTGCCAGCAGTTACCAAACAGGGTACGTCTCCGAACTGTTTTTT	CASSYQTGYVSELFF
TRBJ2-3	.	TRBV30	.	TGTGCCTGGAGTAGACCCCCGGACAACACAGATACGCAGTATTTT	CAWSRPPDNTDTQYF
TRBJ2-7	.	TRBV28	.	TGTGCCAGCAGTTATTTCTACGAGCAGTACTTC	CASSYFYEQYF
TRBJ1-2	.	TRBV9	.	TGTGCCAGCAGCGTATCTGCGTCGGACTATGGCTACACCTTC	CASSVSASDYGYTF